This TCR beta chain was captured by sequencing in a study of T cell clonality in common variable immunodeficiency. Study results and caveats: T cell subpopulation sequencing would be needed to explain CVID clonality. TCRbeta clonality was increased in CVID versus healthy controls. Fewer deletions and N-nucleotide insertions were reportedly seen in common variable immunodeficiency TCR beta sequences.

Patients had low serum IgG, IgA and/or IgM and specific antibody deficiency. Worth noting for this clone: Its antigen remains unknown. Coverage ceases 3 residues before the CDR3 finishes, and the germline J gene fills in the end.

Control and CVID samples contributed equal amounts of genomic DNA. Some clones are missing from TCRdb's copy, which holds only in-frame ones; the method was immunoSEQ multiplex PCR. This sample comprises about 42,000 clones, none seen once only. The CDR3 has 14 residues. Germline CDR1 is SEHNR and CDR2 is FQNEAQ (reference sequence). V dropped 6 bases and J dropped 6; count of bases not matched to a gene: 7. Sequenced material: peripheral blood mononuclear cells. This TCR derives from a human donor with common variable immunodeficiency. J is TRBJ2-7 and V is TRBV7-9; 11 positions match TRBD2. CDR3 amino acids: CASRGSGGGLEQYF. CDR3 DNA (partial): TGTGCCAGCAGGGGTAGCGGGGGGGGCCTCGAG. Full variable domain (missing parts from reference TRBV7-9 and TRBJ2-7): DTGVSQNPRHKITKRGQNVTFRCDPISEHNRLYWYRQTLGQGPEFLTYFQNEAQLEKSRLLSDRFSAERPKGSFSTLEIQRTEQGDSAMYLCASRGSGGGLEQYFGPGTRLTVT.